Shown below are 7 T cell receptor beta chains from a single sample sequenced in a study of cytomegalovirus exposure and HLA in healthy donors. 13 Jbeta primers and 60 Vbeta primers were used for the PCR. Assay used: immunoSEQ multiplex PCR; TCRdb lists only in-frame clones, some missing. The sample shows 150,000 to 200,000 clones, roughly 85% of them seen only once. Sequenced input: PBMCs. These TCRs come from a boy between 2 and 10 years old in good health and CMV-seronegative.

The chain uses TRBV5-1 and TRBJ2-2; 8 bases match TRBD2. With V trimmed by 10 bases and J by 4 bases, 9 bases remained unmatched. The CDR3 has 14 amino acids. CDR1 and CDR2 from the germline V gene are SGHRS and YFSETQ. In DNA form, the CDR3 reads TGCGCCTCCTCAGCGGGAGTGGGCACCGGGGAGCTGTTTTTT. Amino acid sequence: CASSAGVGTGELFF.

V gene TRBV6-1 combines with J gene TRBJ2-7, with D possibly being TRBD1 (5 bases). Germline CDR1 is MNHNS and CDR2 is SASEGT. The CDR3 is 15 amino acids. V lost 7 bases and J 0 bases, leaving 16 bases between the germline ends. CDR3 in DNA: TGTGCCAGCACCCGGGTGGGGCGGCCCTCCTACGAGCAGTACTTC. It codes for CASTRVGRPSYEQYF.

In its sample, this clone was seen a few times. The CDR3 sequence is CSVETDRGYGYTF. The CDR3 nucleotides read TGCAGCGTTGAAACTGACAGGGGTTATGGCTACACCTTC. The chain has TRBV29-1 and TRBJ1-2; TRBD1 agrees at 8 bases. Germline lookup yields CDR1 SQVTM and CDR2 ANQGSEA. The CDR3 runs to 13 residues. Trimming removed 2 bases from V and 5 bases from J; junction bases left unmatched: 4.

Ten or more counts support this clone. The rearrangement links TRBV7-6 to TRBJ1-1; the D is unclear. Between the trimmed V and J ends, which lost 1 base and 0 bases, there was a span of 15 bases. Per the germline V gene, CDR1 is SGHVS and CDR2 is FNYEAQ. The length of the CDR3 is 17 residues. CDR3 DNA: TGTGCCAGCAGCTTAGGGGCGGGATCTCTAATGAACACTGAAGCTTTCTTT. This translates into CASSLGAGSLMNTEAFF.

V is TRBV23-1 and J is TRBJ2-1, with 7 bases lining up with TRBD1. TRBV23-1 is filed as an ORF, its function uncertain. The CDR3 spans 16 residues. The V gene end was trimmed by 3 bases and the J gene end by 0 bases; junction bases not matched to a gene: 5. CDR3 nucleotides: TGCGCCAGCAGTCAGTCGGGACAGACCTCCTACAATGAGCAGTTCTTC. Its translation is CASSQSGQTSYNEQFF.

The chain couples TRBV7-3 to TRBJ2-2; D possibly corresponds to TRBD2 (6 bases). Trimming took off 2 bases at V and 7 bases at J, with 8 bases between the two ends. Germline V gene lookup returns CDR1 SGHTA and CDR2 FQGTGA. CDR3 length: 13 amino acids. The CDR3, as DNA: TGTGCCAGCAGCTTAGGAGCGGGCGGGGAGCTGTTTTTT. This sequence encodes CASSLGAGGELFF.

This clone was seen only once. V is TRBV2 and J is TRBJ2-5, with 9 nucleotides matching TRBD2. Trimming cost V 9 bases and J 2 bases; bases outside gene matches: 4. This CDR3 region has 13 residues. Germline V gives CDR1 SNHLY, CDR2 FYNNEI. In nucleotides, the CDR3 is TGTGCCAGTCTAGCGGGAAATCAAGAGACCCAGTACTTC. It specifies CASLAGNQETQYF.